This T cell receptor (beta chain) was observed in a study of control samples from healthy donors and cancer patients. Sequencing was performed with immunoSEQ multiplex PCR; in TCRdb, only in-frame clones are kept and a portion is missing. The table has over 150,000 clones, around 94% seen once. The CDR3 is 15 residues long. Germline-derived CDR1 and CDR2 are SGHVS and FQNEAQ. With 5 bases removed from V and 0 bases from J, the gap between germline ends came to 8 bases. Input material: PBMCs. V and J are TRBV7-8 and TRBJ1-6; D gene uncertain. This TCR was recovered from a man in his fifties or sixties with colorectal cancer. The CDR3 DNA follows: TGTGCCAGCAGCGCCGATAGCTCCTATAATTCACCCCTCCACTTT. It translates to CASSADSSYNSPLHF.